Listed here are 18 T cell receptor beta chains from one sample, sequenced in a study of T cells in Graves' hyperthyroidism and ophthalmopathy. Amplified TCR beta CDR3 regions derived from RNA transcripts. HTBI primers were the set used in a first-round RT-PCR of the TCR CDR3. Via MiXCR, TCRdb re-called the multiplex PCR reads, giving one row per CDR3 protein. Here the sample spans roughly 400,000 distinct CDR3 sequences, more than 12% being singletons. The sample was blood. Receptors were obtained from a man aged 45 to 65 with Graves' ophthalmopathy.

The chain couples TRBV6-1 to TRBJ2-1; D uncertain. This CDR3 contains 16 residues. Trimming cost V 4 bases and J 1 base, with 14 bases left between them. Germline CDR1 MNHNS, CDR2 SASEGT. The CDR3 is CASSVLVDSSYNEQFF. The CDR3 DNA reads as TGTGCCAGCAGTGTCCTAGTAGATTCGTCCTACAATGAGCAGTTCTTC.

Many counts were recorded for this clonotype. The V call is TRBV6-1, the J call TRBJ1-1; possibly TRBD1 for D (5 bases). This CDR3 has 14 residues. The V end was cut by 6 bases, the J end by 0 bases, with 11 bases between. The germline gives CDR1 MNHNS, CDR2 SASEGT. The CDR3 sequence: CASRTGGMNTEAFF. CDR3 nucleotides: TGTGCCAGCAGGACGGGGGGGATGAACACTGAAGCTTTCTTT.

A few counts support this clonotype. V gene TRBV6-5 combines with J gene TRBJ2-7; 7 positions match TRBD1. The CDR3 covers 15 residues. Trimming cost V 0 bases and J 2 bases; bases outside gene matches: 4. Per the germline V gene, CDR1 is MNHEY and CDR2 is SVGAGI. In nucleotides, the CDR3 is TGTGCCAGCAGTTACTCGGGGGACAGAACCTACGAGCAGTACTTC. Translation gives CASSYSGDRTYEQYF.

This chain's CDR3 is CASSRNSGPGGATQYF. In nucleotides, the CDR3 is TGTGCCAGCAGTCGGAATAGCGGGCCAGGGGGAGCTACGCAGTATTTT. The rearrangement links TRBV6-1 to TRBJ2-3, with D perhaps TRBD1 or TRBD2 (7 bases each). The V gene's germline CDR1 is MNHNS and CDR2 SASEGT. The length of the CDR3 is 16 residues. Trimming removed 5 bases at V and 8 bases at J, with 23 bases between.

This clonotype was recorded at least ten times. The rearrangement uses TRBV20-1 and TRBJ2-7; D tentatively reads TRBD1 or TRBD2 (5 bases each). This CDR3 is 15 amino acids long. The V gene lost 3 bases and the J gene lost 0 bases, with 15 bases spanning the gap. The germline gives CDR1 DFQATT, CDR2 SNEGSKA (reference sequence). The CDR3: CSASLRDGASYEQYF. The CDR3 coding sequence is TGCAGTGCTAGCCTCCGGGACGGAGCCTCCTACGAGCAGTACTTC.

This clonotype appeared many times. The J gene is TRBJ1-2, the V gene TRBV5-6; maybe TRBD1 (6 bases). Germline CDR1 reads SGHDT; CDR2 reads YYEEEE. V shed 4 bases and J shed 2 bases, with 15 bases lying between them. This CDR3 has 15 residues. The CDR3 DNA reads TGTGCCAGCAGCCGGGAGACAGGTTTAAACTATGGCTACACCTTC. Its translation is CASSRETGLNYGYTF.

The rearrangement uses TRBV20-1 and TRBJ1-1; TRBD1 agrees at 8 bases. The germline V gene encodes CDR1 DFQATT and CDR2 SNEGSKA (reference sequence). J gave up 11 bases and V 4 bases, and 9 bases lay outside the gene matches. CDR3 length equals 12 residues. The CDR3 DNA reads TGCAGTGCTACGCAGGGGGCTAGGGATGCTTTCTTT. It specifies CSATQGARDAFF.

At least ten counts were recorded for this clonotype. DNA for the CDR3: TGTGCCACCAGCAGAGATCTGGGAGGAAGTCATCCCTACGAGCAGTACTTC. This sequence encodes CATSRDLGGSHPYEQYF. The chain couples TRBV15 to TRBJ2-7, with a possible D match to TRBD2 (6 bases). Trimming took off 0 bases at V and 2 bases at J, with 17 bases between the two ends. Germline loops: CDR1 LNHNV, CDR2 YYDKDF (reference sequence). This CDR3 has 17 residues. Filled out from reference TRBV15 and TRBJ2-7, the complete variable domain reads DAMVIQNPRYQVTQFGKPVTLSCSQTLNHNVMYWYQQKSSQAPKLLFHYYDKDFNNEADTPDNFQSRRPNTSFCFLDIRSPGLGDTAMYLCATSRDLGGSHPYEQYFGPGTRLTVT.

V gene TRBV11-1 combines with J gene TRBJ2-2, with D hard to call. The V and J ends lost 1 base and 2 bases respectively, with 8 bases between them. The CDR3 length is 15 residues. Per the germline V gene, CDR1 is SGHAT and CDR2 is FQDESV (reference sequence). This chain's CDR3 is CASSLVRINTGELFF. The CDR3 nucleotides are TGTGCCAGCAGCTTAGTTAGGATCAACACCGGGGAGCTGTTTTTT.

Ten or more counts support this clonotype. This rearrangement joins TRBV29-1 to TRBJ1-2; perhaps TRBD1 as D (6 bases). The CDR3 runs 13 residues. Germline loops: CDR1 SQVTM, CDR2 ANQGSEA. Trimming removed 6 bases from V and 4 bases from J, with 15 bases in between. For the CDR3, the DNA is TGCAGCGTCGCGACAGGCAGGACCTATGGCTACACCTTC. Its protein product is CSVATGRTYGYTF. Complete variable domain (other parts from reference TRBV29-1 and TRBJ1-2): SAVISQKPSRDICQRGTSLTIQCQVDSQVTMMFWYRQQPGQSLTLIATANQGSEATYESGFVIDKFPISRPNLTFSTLTVSNMSPEDSSIYLCSVATGRTYGYTFGSGTRLTVV.

This clonotype was counted a few times. V gene TRBV20-1 combines with J gene TRBJ1-2; 10 nucleotides agree with TRBD1. V shed 3 bases and J 3 bases; nucleotides not matched to a gene: 7. Germline assignment: CDR1 DFQATT and CDR2 SNEGSKA (reference sequence). The CDR3 runs 15 residues. Here the CDR3 reads CSARLGQGIDYGYTF. The DNA for the CDR3 is TGCAGTGCTAGGCTGGGACAGGGGATAGACTATGGCTACACCTTC.

J is TRBJ2-1 and V is TRBV4-1; unclear D gene. The CDR3 is made up of 14 amino acids. Germline assignment: CDR1 MGHRA and CDR2 YSYEKL. V lost 2 bases and J 6 bases, leaving 11 bases between the germline ends. The CDR3 bases are TGCGCCAGCAGCCAAAGCGTCCCCTCCAATGAGCAGTTCTTC. As protein: CASSQSVPSNEQFF.

This clonotype has a count of ten or more. The chain couples TRBV18 to TRBJ2-1, with D unclear. The germline V gene encodes CDR1 KGHSH and CDR2 LQKENI. This CDR3 spans 15 amino acids. Deletions cut 2 bases from V and 3 bases from J, with 11 bases between. CDR3 sequence: CASSPVRAGYNEQFF. The CDR3 DNA reads TGTGCCAGCTCACCAGTCCGAGCCGGCTACAATGAGCAGTTCTTC.

Worth noting for this clonotype: One base away lies a much larger clone, so this may be a sequencing read error. This chain's CDR3 is CASGRRLGNTGAFF. For the CDR3, the DNA is TGTGCCAGCGGACGACGGCTGGGGAACACTGGAGCTTTCTTT. V is TRBV12-3 or TRBV12-4 and J is TRBJ1-1; D gene unclear. This CDR3 has 14 residues.

The chain carries TRBV25-1 and TRBJ2-1; tentatively, D is TRBD1 or TRBD2 (5 bases each). The germline V gene encodes CDR1 MGHDK and CDR2 SYGVNS. Deletions cut 1 base from V and 2 bases from J, with 12 bases between. The CDR3 spans 16 residues. CDR3 sequence: CASSEWDPTTYNEQFF. The CDR3 bases are TGTGCCAGCAGTGAATGGGACCCCACTACCTACAATGAGCAGTTCTTC. The variable domain in full, completed from reference TRBV25-1 and TRBJ2-1, reads EADIYQTPRYLVIGTGKKITLECSQTMGHDKMYWYQQDPGMELHLIHYSYGVNSTEKGDLSSESTVSRIRTEHFPLTLESARPSHTSQYLCASSEWDPTTYNEQFFGPGTRLTVL.

Many counts were recorded for this clonotype. This chain connects TRBV12-3 or TRBV12-4 to TRBJ1-2; D is ambiguous. V was trimmed by 6 bases and J by 5 bases, leaving 28 bases between them. The CDR3 is 18 residues long. The CDR3 loop reads CASSLKVKFWREGYGYTF. The CDR3, as DNA: TGTGCCAGCAGCCTAAAGGTTAAGTTTTGGCGCGAGGGATATGGCTACACCTTC.

This clonotype showed up many times. This chain's CDR3 is CASSLAPRPTDTQYF. The CDR3 DNA is TGCGCCAGCAGCTTGGCACCAAGACCCACAGATACGCAGTATTTT. The chain is built from TRBV5-1 and TRBJ2-3; D gene uncertain. Germline V gene sequence: CDR1 SGHRS, CDR2 YFSETQ. CDR3 length equals 15 residues. Trimming took 0 bases from V and 2 from J, leaving 10 bases between them.

Ten or more counts support this clonotype. V and J are TRBV11-2 and TRBJ2-5; TRBD2 aligns across 8 bases. The CDR3 covers 17 residues. With V trimmed by 4 bases and J by 4 bases, 14 bases remained unmatched. CDR1 SGHAT and CDR2 FQNNGV come from the germline V gene. The CDR3 DNA reads TGTGCCAGCAGCTCGGGGGGGGGCGAAGCTGTAGGAGAGACCCAGTACTTC. Its protein product is CASSSGGGEAVGETQYF.